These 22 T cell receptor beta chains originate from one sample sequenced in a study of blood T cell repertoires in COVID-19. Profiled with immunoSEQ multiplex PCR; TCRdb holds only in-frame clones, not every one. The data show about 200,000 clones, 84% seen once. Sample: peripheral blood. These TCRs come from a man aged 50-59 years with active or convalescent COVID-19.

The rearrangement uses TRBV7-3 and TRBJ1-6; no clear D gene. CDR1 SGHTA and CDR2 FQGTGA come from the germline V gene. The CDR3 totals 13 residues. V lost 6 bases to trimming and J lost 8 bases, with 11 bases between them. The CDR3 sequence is CASSSTADSPLHF. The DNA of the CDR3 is TGTGCCAGCAGTTCCACAGCGGATTCACCCCTCCACTTT.

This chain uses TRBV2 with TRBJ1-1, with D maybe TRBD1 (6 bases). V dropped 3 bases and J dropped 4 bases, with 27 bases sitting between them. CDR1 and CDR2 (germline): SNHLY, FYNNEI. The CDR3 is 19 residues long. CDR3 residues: CASSEASRGGQKSSTEAFF. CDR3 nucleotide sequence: TGTGCCAGCAGTGAGGCTAGCAGGGGCGGTCAGAAAAGCTCCACTGAAGCTTTCTTT. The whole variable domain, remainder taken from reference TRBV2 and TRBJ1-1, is EPEVTQTPSHQVTQMGQEVILRCVPISNHLYFYWYRQILGQKVEFLVSFYNNEISEKSEIFDDQFSVERPDGSNFTLKIRSTKLEDSAMYFCASSEASRGGQKSSTEAFFGQGTRLTVV.

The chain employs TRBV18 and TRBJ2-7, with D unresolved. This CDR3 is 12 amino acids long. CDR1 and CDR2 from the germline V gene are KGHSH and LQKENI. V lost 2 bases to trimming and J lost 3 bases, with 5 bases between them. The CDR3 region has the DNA TGTGCCAGCTCACCAGGAGTCTACGAGCAGTACTTC. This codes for CASSPGVYEQYF.

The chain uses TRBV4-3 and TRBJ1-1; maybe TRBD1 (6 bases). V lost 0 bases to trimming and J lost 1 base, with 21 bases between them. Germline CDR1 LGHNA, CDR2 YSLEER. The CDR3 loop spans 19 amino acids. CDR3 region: CASSQDLRVWGRGNTEAFF. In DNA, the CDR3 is TGCGCCAGCAGCCAAGATCTTCGGGTGTGGGGCAGGGGGAACACTGAAGCTTTCTTT.

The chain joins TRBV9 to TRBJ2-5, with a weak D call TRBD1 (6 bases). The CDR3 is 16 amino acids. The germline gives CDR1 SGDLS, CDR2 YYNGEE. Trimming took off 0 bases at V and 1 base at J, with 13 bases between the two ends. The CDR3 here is CASSVDDRTSQETQYF. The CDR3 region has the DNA TGTGCCAGCAGCGTAGATGACAGGACCTCCCAAGAGACCCAGTACTTC.

The DNA of the CDR3 is TGCGCCAGCAGCCAAGAAGCGGGGACCGGGGAGCTGTTTTTT. Translated, it gives CASSQEAGTGELFF. The chain carries TRBV4-3 and TRBJ2-2; 7 bases are a match to TRBD2. The CDR3 runs 14 residues. Trimming took 0 bases from V and 5 from J; bases not matched to a gene: 0. The germline gives CDR1 LGHNA, CDR2 YSLEER.

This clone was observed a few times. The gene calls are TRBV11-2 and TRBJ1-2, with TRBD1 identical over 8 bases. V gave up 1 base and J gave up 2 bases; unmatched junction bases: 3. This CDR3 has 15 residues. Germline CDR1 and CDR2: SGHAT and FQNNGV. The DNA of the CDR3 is TGTGCCAGCAGCTTAGCAGGGGGCTGGAACTATGGCTACACCTTC. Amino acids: CASSLAGGWNYGYTF.

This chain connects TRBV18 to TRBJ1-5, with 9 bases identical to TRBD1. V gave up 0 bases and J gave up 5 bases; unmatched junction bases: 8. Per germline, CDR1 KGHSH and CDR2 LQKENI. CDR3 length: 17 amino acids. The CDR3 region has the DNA TGTGCCAGCTCACCACCCCCGGGACAGGGCTTGTATCAGCCCCAGCATTTT. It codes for CASSPPPGQGLYQPQHF.

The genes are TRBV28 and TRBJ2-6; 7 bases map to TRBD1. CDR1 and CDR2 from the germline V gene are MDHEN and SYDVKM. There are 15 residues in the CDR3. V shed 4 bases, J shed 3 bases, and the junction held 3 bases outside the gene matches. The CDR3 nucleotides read TGTGCCAGCAGTTACAGGGGTGGTGGGGCCAACGTCCTGACTTTC. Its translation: CASSYRGGGANVLTF.

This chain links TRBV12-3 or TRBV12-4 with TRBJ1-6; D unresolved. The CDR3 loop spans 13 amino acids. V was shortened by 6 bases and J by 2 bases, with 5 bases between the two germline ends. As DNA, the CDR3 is TGTGCCAGCAGCCCGGCCTATAATTCACCCCTCCACTTT. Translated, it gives CASSPAYNSPLHF.

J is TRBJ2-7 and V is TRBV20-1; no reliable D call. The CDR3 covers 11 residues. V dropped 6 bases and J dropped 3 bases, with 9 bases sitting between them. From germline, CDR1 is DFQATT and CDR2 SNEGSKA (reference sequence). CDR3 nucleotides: TGCAGTGCCCGAGGCGTCTACGAGCAGTACTTC. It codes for CSARGVYEQYF.

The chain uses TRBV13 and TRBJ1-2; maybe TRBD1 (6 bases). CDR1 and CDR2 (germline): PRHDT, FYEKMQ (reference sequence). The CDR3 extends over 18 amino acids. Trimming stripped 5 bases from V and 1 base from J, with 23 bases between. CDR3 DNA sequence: TGTGCCAGCAGCGCATCGACAGGACGGAATTTTTTTAACTATGGCTACACCTTC. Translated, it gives CASSASTGRNFFNYGYTF.

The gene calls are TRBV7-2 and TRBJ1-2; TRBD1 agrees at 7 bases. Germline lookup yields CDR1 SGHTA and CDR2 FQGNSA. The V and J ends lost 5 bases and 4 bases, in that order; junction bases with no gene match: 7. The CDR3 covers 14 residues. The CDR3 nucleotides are TGTGCCAGCAGCCAGAAGGGGGCTAGCTATGGCTACACCTTC. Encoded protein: CASSQKGASYGYTF.

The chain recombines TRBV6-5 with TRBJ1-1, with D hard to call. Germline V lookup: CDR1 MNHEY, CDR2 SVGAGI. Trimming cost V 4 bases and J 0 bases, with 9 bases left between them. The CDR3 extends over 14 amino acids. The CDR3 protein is CASSSFTVNTEAFF. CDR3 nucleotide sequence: TGTGCCAGCAGTTCGTTCACAGTGAACACTGAAGCTTTCTTT.

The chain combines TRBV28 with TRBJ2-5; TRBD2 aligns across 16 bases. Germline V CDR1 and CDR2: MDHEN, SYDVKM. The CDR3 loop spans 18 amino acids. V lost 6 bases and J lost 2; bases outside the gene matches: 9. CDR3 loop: CASRGTSGRARYQETQYF. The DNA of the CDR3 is TGTGCCAGCAGGGGGACTAGCGGGAGGGCCAGGTATCAAGAGACCCAGTACTTC. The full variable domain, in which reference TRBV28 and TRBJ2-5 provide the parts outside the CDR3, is DVKVTQSSRYLVKRTGEKVFLECVQDMDHENMFWYRQDPGLGLRLIYFSYDVKMKEKGDIPEGYSVSREKKERFSLILESASTNQTSMYLCASRGTSGRARYQETQYFGPGTRLLVL.

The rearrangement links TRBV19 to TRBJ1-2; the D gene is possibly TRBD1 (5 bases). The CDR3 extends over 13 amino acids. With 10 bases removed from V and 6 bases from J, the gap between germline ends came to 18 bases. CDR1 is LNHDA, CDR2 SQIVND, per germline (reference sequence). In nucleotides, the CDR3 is TGTGCCACCGCAGGGATTTCCTTAGATGGCTACACCTTC. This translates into CATAGISLDGYTF.

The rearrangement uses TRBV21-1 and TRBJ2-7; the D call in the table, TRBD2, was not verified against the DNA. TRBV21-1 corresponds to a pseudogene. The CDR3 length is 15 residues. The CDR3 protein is CASSIGGTSSYEQYF. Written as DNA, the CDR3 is TGTGCCAGCAGCATTGGGGGGACTAGCTCCTACGAGCAGTACTTC.

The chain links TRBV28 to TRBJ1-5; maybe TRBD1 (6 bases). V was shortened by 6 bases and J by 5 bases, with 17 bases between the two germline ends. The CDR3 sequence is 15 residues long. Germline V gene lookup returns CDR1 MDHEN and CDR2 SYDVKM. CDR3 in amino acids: CASSVGQISYQPQHF. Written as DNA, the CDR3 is TGTGCCAGCAGCGTTGGACAGATTTCTTATCAGCCCCAGCATTTT.

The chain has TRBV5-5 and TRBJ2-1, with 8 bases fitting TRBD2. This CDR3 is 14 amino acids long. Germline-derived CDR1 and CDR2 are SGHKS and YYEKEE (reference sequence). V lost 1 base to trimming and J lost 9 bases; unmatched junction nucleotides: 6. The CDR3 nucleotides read TGTGCCAGCAGCTTGAAAGGTAGCGGGATTGAGCAGTTCTTC. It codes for CASSLKGSGIEQFF.

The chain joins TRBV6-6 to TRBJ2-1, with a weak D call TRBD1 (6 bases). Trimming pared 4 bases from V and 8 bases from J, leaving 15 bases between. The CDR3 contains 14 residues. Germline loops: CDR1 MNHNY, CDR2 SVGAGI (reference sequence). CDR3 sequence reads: CASSSLQGSDEQFF. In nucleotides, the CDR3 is TGTGCCAGCAGTTCTCTCCAGGGGTCCGATGAGCAGTTCTTC.

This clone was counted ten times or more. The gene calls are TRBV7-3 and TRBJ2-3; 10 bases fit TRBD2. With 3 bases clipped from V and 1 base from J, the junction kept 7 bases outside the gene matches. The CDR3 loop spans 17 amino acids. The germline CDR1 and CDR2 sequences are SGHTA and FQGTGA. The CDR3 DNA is TGTGCCAGCAGCTTTTTACCTAGCGGGGGCCGCACAGATACGCAGTATTTT. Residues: CASSFLPSGGRTDTQYF.

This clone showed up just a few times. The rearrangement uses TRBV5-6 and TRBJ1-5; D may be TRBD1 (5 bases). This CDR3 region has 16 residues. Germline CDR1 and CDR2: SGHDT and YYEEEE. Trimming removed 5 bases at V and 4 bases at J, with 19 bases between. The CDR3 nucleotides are TGTGCCAGCAGTCTCCTAGGGCAGGGTATGAATCAGCCCCAGCATTTT. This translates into CASSLLGQGMNQPQHF.